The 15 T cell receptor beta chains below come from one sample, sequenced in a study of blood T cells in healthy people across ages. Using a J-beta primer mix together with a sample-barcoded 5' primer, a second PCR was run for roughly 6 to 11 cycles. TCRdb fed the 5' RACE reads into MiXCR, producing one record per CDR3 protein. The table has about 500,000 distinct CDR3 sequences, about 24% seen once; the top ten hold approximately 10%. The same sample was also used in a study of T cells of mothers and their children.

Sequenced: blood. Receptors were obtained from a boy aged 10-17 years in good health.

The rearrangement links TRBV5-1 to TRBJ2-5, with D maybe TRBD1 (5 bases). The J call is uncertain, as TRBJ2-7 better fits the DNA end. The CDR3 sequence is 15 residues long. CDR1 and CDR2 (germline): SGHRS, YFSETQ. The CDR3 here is CASSSTDPSSYEQYF. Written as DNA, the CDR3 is TGCGCCAGCAGCTCGACAGACCCCAGCTCCTACGAGCAGTACTTC.

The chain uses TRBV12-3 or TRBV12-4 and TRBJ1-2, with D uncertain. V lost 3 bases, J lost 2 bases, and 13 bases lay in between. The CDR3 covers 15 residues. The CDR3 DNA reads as TGTGCCAGCAGTTTGGGCCCCCAGATGAACTATGGCTACACCTTC. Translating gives CASSLGPQMNYGYTF.

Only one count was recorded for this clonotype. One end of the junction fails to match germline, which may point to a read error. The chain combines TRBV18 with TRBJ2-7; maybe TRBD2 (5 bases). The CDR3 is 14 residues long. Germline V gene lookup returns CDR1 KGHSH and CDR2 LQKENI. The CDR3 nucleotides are TGTACCAGCTCACCACCGCACGGGACCTACGAGCAGTACTTC. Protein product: CTSSPPHGTYEQYF.

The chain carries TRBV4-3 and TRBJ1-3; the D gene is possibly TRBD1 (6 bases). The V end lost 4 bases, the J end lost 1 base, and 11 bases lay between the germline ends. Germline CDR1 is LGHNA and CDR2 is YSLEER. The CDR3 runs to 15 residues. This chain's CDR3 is CASSRGQTSGNTIYF. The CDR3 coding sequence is TGCGCCAGCAGCCGTGGACAGACTTCTGGAAACACCATATATTTT.

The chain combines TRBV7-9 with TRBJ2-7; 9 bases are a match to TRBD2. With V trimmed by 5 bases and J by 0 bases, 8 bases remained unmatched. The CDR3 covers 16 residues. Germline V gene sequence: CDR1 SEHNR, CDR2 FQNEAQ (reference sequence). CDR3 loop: CASSLLSGRISYEQYF. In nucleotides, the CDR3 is TGTGCCAGCAGCCTGCTAAGCGGGAGGATCTCCTACGAGCAGTACTTC.

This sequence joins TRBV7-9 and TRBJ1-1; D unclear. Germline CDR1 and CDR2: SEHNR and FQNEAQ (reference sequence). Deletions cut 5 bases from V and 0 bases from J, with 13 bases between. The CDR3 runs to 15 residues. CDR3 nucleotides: TGTGCCAGCAGCCCCGGCAAGGTGGTGAACACTGAAGCTTTCTTT. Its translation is CASSPGKVVNTEAFF.

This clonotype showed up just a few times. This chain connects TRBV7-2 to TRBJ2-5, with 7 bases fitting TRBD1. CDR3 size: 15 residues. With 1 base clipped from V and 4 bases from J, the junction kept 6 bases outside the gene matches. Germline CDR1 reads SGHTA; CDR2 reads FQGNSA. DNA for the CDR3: TGTGCCAGCAGCTTAGTACAGGGGCGGGCAGAGACCCAGTACTTC. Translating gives CASSLVQGRAETQYF. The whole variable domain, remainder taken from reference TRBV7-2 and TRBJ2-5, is GAGVSQSPSNKVTEKGKDVELRCDPISGHTALYWYRQSLGQGLEFLIYFQGNSAPDKSGLPSDRFSAERTGGSVSTLTIQRTQQEDSAVYLCASSLVQGRAETQYFGPGTRLLVL.

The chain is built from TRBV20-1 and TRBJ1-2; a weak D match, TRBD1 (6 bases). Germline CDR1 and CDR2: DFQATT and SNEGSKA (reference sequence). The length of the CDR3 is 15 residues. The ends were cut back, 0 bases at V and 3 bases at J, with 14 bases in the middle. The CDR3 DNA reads TGCAGTGCTAGAGATCGGCGCAGGGGTGACTATGGCTACACCTTC. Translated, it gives CSARDRRRGDYGYTF.

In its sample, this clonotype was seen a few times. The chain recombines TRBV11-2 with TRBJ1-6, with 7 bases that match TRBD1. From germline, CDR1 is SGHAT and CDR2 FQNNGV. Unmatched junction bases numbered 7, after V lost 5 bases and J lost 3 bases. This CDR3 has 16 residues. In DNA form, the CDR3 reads TGTGCCAGCAGCGATACAGGGGCCTACTATAATTCACCCCTCCACTTT. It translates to CASSDTGAYYNSPLHF.

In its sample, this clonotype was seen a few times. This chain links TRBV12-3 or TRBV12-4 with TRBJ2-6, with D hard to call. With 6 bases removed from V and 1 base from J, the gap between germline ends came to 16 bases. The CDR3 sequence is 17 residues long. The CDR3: CASSQPLIISGANVLTF. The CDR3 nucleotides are TGTGCCAGCAGCCAACCCCTAATAATTTCTGGGGCCAACGTCCTGACTTTC.

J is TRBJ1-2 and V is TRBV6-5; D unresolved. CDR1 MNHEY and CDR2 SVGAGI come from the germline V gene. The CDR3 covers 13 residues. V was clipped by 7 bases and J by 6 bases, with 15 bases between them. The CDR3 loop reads CASTGERRNGYTF. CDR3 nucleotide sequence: TGTGCCAGCACCGGAGAGAGACGGAATGGCTACACCTTC.

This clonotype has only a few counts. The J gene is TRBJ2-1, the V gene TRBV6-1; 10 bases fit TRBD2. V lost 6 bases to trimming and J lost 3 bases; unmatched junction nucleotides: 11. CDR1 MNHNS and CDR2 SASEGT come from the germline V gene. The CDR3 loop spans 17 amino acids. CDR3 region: CASSHESGGAFYNEQFF. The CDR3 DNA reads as TGTGCCAGCAGCCACGAGAGCGGGGGGGCCTTCTACAATGAGCAGTTCTTC.

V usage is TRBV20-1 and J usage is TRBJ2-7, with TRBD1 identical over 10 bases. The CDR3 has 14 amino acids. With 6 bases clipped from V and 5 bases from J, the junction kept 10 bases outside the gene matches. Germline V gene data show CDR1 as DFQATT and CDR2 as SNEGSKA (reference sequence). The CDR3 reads CSALRGTGAHEQYF. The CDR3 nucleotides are TGCAGTGCCTTGAGGGGGACAGGGGCCCACGAGCAGTACTTC.

The CDR3 DNA sequence: TGTGCCAGCTCACGGGGACCCACAGATACGCAGTATTTT. Translated: CASSRGPTDTQYF. The V call is TRBV18, the J call TRBJ2-3, with D perhaps assigned TRBD1 or TRBD2 (5 bases each). This CDR3 contains 13 residues. The germline gives CDR1 KGHSH, CDR2 LQKENI. Trimming took 4 bases from V and 2 from J, leaving 7 bases between them.

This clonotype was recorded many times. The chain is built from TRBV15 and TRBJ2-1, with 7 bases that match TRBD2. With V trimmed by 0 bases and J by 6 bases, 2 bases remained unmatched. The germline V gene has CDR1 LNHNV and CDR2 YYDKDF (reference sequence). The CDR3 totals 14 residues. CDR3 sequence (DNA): TGTGCCACCAGCAGAGATCGGGAGGTCAATGAGCAGTTCTTC. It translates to CATSRDREVNEQFF.